This T cell receptor beta chain derives from a study of CXCR3-negative and CXCR3-positive naive CD8 T cells. At the level of the study: A total of 120 million to 150 million TRB reads was generated, with about 1.5 +/- 0.3 million per library. General study findings and limits: The naive subsets expressed comparable surface CD5, and the authors inferred TCR strength from TRB CDR3 properties. After cryopreservation, CXCR3 expression dropped partially; most assays used fresh PBMCs.

CDR3 size: 15 residues. Germline lookup yields CDR1 SEHNR and CDR2 FQNEAQ (reference sequence). Libraries of TRB cDNA were made by 5' RACE and carried UMIs. Each CDR3 protein gets one entry in TCRdb, which reprocessed the 5' RACE reads and gives no DNA. The sample holds 20,000 to 30,000 distinct CDR3 sequences. With regard to this clonotype: Its antigen is still unknown.

Cells classed as naive CD8+ T cells were CD45RO-CCR7+CD27+CD95-. Sequencing input: naive CXCR3- CD8+ T cells from blood. Regarding subset: CD45RO-CCR7+CD27+CD95- naive CD8+ T cells lacking CXCR3 (TNR3-). The chain couples TRBV7-9 to TRBJ1-1; TCRdb gives TRBD1 as the D gene, but with no DNA this cannot be confirmed. The receptor comes from a human donor in good health. Some clones in this sample may be carry-over from other donors' samples. CDR3 in amino acids: CASSSPGQGNTEAFF.